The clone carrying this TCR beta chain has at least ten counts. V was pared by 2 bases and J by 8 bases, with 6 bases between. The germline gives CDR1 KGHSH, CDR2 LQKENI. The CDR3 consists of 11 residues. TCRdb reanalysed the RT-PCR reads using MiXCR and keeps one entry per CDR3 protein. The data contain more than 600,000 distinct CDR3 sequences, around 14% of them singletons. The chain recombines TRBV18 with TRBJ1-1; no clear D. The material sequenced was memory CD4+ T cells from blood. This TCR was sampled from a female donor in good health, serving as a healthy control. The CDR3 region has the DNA TGTGCCAGCTCACCAAAAGAAGAAGCTTTCTTT. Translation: CASSPKEEAFF.